This T cell receptor (beta chain) comes out of a study of T cell therapy after organ transplantation. Only in-frame clones appear in the TCRdb table, and some are missing; sequencing was by immunoSEQ multiplex PCR. The repertoire holds about 17,000 clones, with approximately 85% as singletons. The sample's time point: 20-29 weeks after completion of therapy. The J segment lost 2 bases and the V segment lost 0 bases, leaving 4 bases of the junction unmatched. CDR3 size: 15 residues. Germline CDR1 SGDLS, CDR2 YYNGEE. On this clone itself: Its specificity is not known.

Material: CD8+ T cells from blood, obtained after autologous CMV-specific T cell therapy. This chain connects TRBV9 to TRBJ1-2; 7 bases fit TRBD1. The receptor was isolated from a human patient who had received a solid organ transplant and had CMV disease. Some of these T cells may belong to the graft donor. In DNA, the CDR3 is TGTGCCAGCAGCGTAGCAGAGGGGGCCAACTATGGCTACACCTTC. It yields the protein CASSVAEGANYGYTF.